This T cell receptor (beta chain) originates from a study of T cells after yellow fever vaccination. In making TCR cDNA, 5'RACE template switching added a universal primer site and UMIs to it. TCRdb called the 5' RACE reads again in MiXCR, with one record for every CDR3 protein. The top ten hold about a sixth of the sample, which has over 300,000 distinct CDR3 sequences, around 6.8% seen once. V was pared by 8 bases and J by 0 bases, with 18 bases between. The CDR3 is 16 amino acids. The V gene's germline CDR1 is ENHRY and CDR2 SYGVKD. This clonotype appeared a few times. Its specificity is unknown. Study-wide results and caveats: Abundant bulk-population clonotypes could contaminate the FACS-sorted repertoires. Only a minor proportion of clonotypes was detected across both CD4 and CD8 compartments.

The sample here was PBMCs, taken roughly 47 days after the first yellow fever vaccination. This clonotype was obtained from a man younger than 30 who received the YFV17D yellow fever vaccine. V is TRBV10-3 and J is TRBJ2-3, with D perhaps TRBD1 (6 bases). CDR3 loop: CAIATGTSTSTDTQYF. CDR3 coding DNA: TGTGCCATCGCAACCGGGACAAGCACTAGCACAGATACGCAGTATTTT.